These 13 T cell receptor beta chains were all obtained from the same sample, sequenced in a study of shared clonotypes between healthy human individuals. Sequencing was performed with immunoSEQ multiplex PCR; in TCRdb, only in-frame clones are kept and a portion is missing. The repertoire has about 2.1 million clones, around 95% of them found once; the top ten carry less than 2%. Terminally differentiated effector memory CD45RA+ cells were excluded by CCR7 positive selection of CD45RO-negative cells. Input material: naive CD8+ T cells from PBMCs. These receptors all come from a man aged 18 to 30 in good health. Some clones in this sample may be carry-over from other donors' samples.

J is TRBJ2-5 and V is TRBV9; TRBD2 matches at 11 bases. The CDR3 consists of 17 residues. The V gene end was trimmed by 3 bases and the J gene end by 7 bases; junction bases not matched to a gene: 14. Looked up from germline, CDR1 is SGDLS and CDR2 is YYNGEE. This chain's CDR3 is CASSAPRGTSGLGTQYF. In DNA, the CDR3 is TGTGCCAGCAGCGCCCCCCGAGGGACTAGCGGTCTCGGGACCCAGTACTTC.

This sequence joins TRBV27 and TRBJ2-2; D is unclear. The germline V and J ends were trimmed by 1 base and 4 bases, with 16 bases remaining between them. The germline gives CDR1 MNHEY, CDR2 SMNVEV (reference sequence). There are 17 residues in the CDR3. CDR3 DNA: TGTGCCAGCAGTTTATATCCCAGTAAGGGTACCACCGGGGAGCTGTTTTTT. Translation gives CASSLYPSKGTTGELFF.

The chain uses TRBV11-3 and TRBJ2-3; D gene ambiguous. The CDR3 runs 13 residues. V lost 5 bases and J lost 0, with 6 bases in between. The germline CDR1 and CDR2 sequences are SGHNT and YENEEA. The CDR3 region is CASSTTSTDTQYF. As DNA, the CDR3 is TGTGCCAGCAGCACCACTAGCACAGATACGCAGTATTTT.

This chain links TRBV2 with TRBJ2-7; 7 nucleotides line up with TRBD1. The CDR3 covers 15 residues. Trimming at V came to 4 bases and at J to 4 bases, leaving 10 bases not matched to a gene. Germline lookup yields CDR1 SNHLY and CDR2 FYNNEI. CDR3 in DNA: TGTGCCAGCAGTGCGCGACCGGGACAGCATTACGAGCAGTACTTC. Amino acids: CASSARPGQHYEQYF.

The chain joins TRBV14 to TRBJ2-5; 8 nucleotides line up with TRBD2. The CDR3 loop spans 15 amino acids. After removal of 4 bases from V and 5 bases from J, the junction contained 9 bases not matched to a gene. Germline V gene lookup returns CDR1 SGHDN and CDR2 FVKESK. The CDR3 DNA reads as TGTGCCAGCAGCCTATTGAGAGCGGGAGCTGAGACCCAGTACTTC. Its translation is CASSLLRAGAETQYF.

The V and J genes are TRBV27 and TRBJ2-5, with D perhaps matching TRBD1 (5 bases). Germline loops: CDR1 MNHEY, CDR2 SMNVEV (reference sequence). The CDR3 has 13 residues. Trimming removed 9 bases at V and 0 bases at J, with 11 bases between. The CDR3 region is CASGDSHQETQYF. Written as DNA, the CDR3 is TGTGCCAGTGGTGACAGTCACCAAGAGACCCAGTACTTC.

The rearrangement links TRBV15 to TRBJ2-2; D unresolved. The germline gives CDR1 LNHNV, CDR2 YYDKDF (reference sequence). Trimming stripped 8 bases from V and 3 bases from J, with 19 bases between. The CDR3 is made up of 16 amino acids. The CDR3 spells CATLGMGSFDTGELFF. The CDR3 nucleotides are TGTGCCACCCTTGGAATGGGATCGTTTGACACCGGGGAGCTGTTTTTT.

Concerning this clone itself: Other DNA sequences in this specimen translate into the identical CDR3. The chain combines TRBV4-3 with TRBJ2-7; TRBD1 agrees at 7 bases. With V trimmed by 1 base and J by 2 bases, 2 bases remained unmatched. Per the germline V gene, CDR1 is LGHNA and CDR2 is YSLEER. The CDR3 runs 14 residues. The CDR3 bases are TGCGCCAGCAGCCAAGGACAGGGAACCTACGAGCAGTACTTC. Protein product: CASSQGQGTYEQYF.

The chain recombines TRBV4-1 with TRBJ2-7, with D tentatively TRBD1 (6 bases). Trimming stripped 0 bases from V and 3 bases from J, with 18 bases between. CDR3 length: 17 amino acids. Germline V CDR1 and CDR2: MGHRA, YSYEKL. CDR3 coding DNA: TGCGCCAGCAGCCAAGATCCACAACAGGGCCAAGTCTACGAGCAGTACTTC. Translating it yields CASSQDPQQGQVYEQYF.

The chain carries TRBV27 and TRBJ2-7, with 7 positions matching TRBD1. After removal of 5 bases from V and 5 bases from J, the junction contained 12 bases not matched to a gene. CDR1 is MNHEY and CDR2 is SMNVEV in the germline V gene (reference sequence). There are 15 residues in the CDR3. The chain's CDR3 is CASSQPGQWPHEQYF. DNA of the CDR3: TGTGCCAGCAGTCAACCGGGACAGTGGCCCCACGAGCAGTACTTC.

This chain links TRBV19 with TRBJ2-7, with 13 bases that match TRBD2. Germline V gives CDR1 LNHDA, CDR2 SQIVND (reference sequence). Trimming at V came to 5 bases and at J to 6 bases, leaving 22 bases not matched to a gene. The CDR3 spans 20 residues. CDR3 amino acids: CASSSSPRTSGSGWGLEQYF. The CDR3 DNA sequence: TGTGCCAGTAGTTCTTCCCCGAGGACTAGCGGGAGTGGTTGGGGCCTCGAGCAGTACTTC.

This chain joins TRBV13 and TRBJ1-1; 9 bases are shared with TRBD1. V was clipped by 11 bases and J by 8 bases; unmatched bases: 9. The germline V gene has CDR1 PRHDT and CDR2 FYEKMQ (reference sequence). CDR3 size: 12 residues. The CDR3: CAGWDRVGEAFF. CDR3 bases: TGTGCCGGATGGGACAGGGTAGGGGAAGCTTTCTTT.

This chain joins TRBV7-3 and TRBJ2-7; 7 nucleotides agree with TRBD1. The CDR3 is 14 residues long. Germline lookup yields CDR1 SGHTA and CDR2 FQGTGA. J gave up 0 bases and V 8 bases, and 7 bases lay outside the gene matches. As DNA, the CDR3 is TGTGCCAGCTCCGAGACAGGGCACTCCTACGAGCAGTACTTC. As protein: CASSETGHSYEQYF.